The 19 T cell receptor beta chains presented below share a single source sample, sequenced in a study of OX40 agonist ivuxolimab in advanced cancers. The data were produced by immunoSEQ multiplex PCR, yet TCRdb's version contains in-frame clones alone and is incomplete. The sample holds approximately 70,000 clones, roughly 85% seen once. The material was CD4+ or CD8+ T cells sorted from blood, obtained in a trial of the OX40 agonist ivuxolimab. These TCRs come from an adult with an advanced solid tumor such as melanoma, head and neck, liver or kidney cancer.

The rearrangement uses TRBV4-3 and TRBJ2-7; possible D gene TRBD2, 5 bases. Looked up from germline, CDR1 is LGHNA and CDR2 is YSLEER. The CDR3 is 13 residues long. Trimming took off 4 bases at V and 5 bases at J, with 12 bases between the two ends. The CDR3 nucleotides are TGCGCCAGCAGCCGGGAAGTCGGGGACGAGCAGTACTTC. Protein product: CASSREVGDEQYF.

This chain connects TRBV7-6 to TRBJ1-2; D is unresolved. The CDR3 length is 16 residues. Germline V CDR1 and CDR2: SGHVS, FNYEAQ. V lost 2 bases to trimming and J lost 4 bases, with 17 bases between them. CDR3 in amino acids: CASSLSSQSALYGYTF. CDR3 DNA sequence: TGTGCCAGCAGCTTATCGTCTCAATCTGCTCTCTATGGCTACACCTTC.

The chain employs TRBV6-5 and TRBJ2-5; the D gene is possibly TRBD1 (6 bases). V lost 4 bases and J 4 bases, leaving 13 bases between the germline ends. The length of the CDR3 is 14 residues. Looked up from germline, CDR1 is MNHEY and CDR2 is SVGAGI. CDR3 protein: CASSSSGAGETQYF. CDR3 in DNA: TGTGCCAGCAGTTCCTCAGGGGCAGGAGAGACCCAGTACTTC.

V and J are TRBV30 and TRBJ1-6, with no clear D. The CDR3 is 13 amino acids. Per the germline V gene, CDR1 is GTSNPN and CDR2 is SVGIG (reference sequence). V was pared by 1 base and J by 10 bases, with 11 bases between. CDR3 in DNA: TGTGCCTGGAGTGACAGAGGCGCCTCACCCCTCCACTTT. It encodes CAWSDRGASPLHF.

This clone appeared once. The chain carries TRBV6-6 and TRBJ1-2; D is uncertain. Germline V lookup: CDR1 MNHNY, CDR2 SVGAGI (reference sequence). The CDR3 is 15 residues long. The ends were cut back, 2 bases at V and 7 bases at J, with 17 bases in the middle. The CDR3 nucleotides read TGTGCCAGCAGTTACCCTCCGGACCCCTGGAGTGGCTACACCTTC. Its translation: CASSYPPDPWSGYTF.

The chain links TRBV5-6 to TRBJ1-5, with 10 bases fitting TRBD1. The CDR3 has 16 residues. Germline trimming cut 4 bases from V and 1 base from J; bases unmatched to any gene: 5. Germline CDR1 and CDR2: SGHDT and YYEEEE. CDR3 in DNA: TGTGCCAGCAGCCGTCGGACAGGGGGAAGCAATCAGCCCCAGCATTTT. It encodes CASSRRTGGSNQPQHF.

This chain links TRBV18 with TRBJ2-6, with TRBD1 matching over 8 bases. The CDR3 spans 18 residues. After removal of 3 bases from V and 0 bases from J, the junction contained 7 bases not matched to a gene. From germline, CDR1 is KGHSH and CDR2 LQKENI. CDR3 in DNA: TGTGCCAGCTCACCCACAGGGGGTTCTATCTCTGGGGCCAACGTCCTGACTTTC. It encodes CASSPTGGSISGANVLTF.

V and J are TRBV7-7 and TRBJ2-5, with 9 bases lining up with TRBD1. Trimming took 5 bases from V and 2 from J; bases not matched to a gene: 3. Germline values: CDR1 SSHAT, CDR2 FNYEAQ (reference sequence). The CDR3 has 14 amino acids. CDR3 residues: CASSKGTGQETQYF. CDR3 coding DNA: TGTGCCAGCAGCAAAGGGACAGGGCAAGAGACCCAGTACTTC.

On this clone: One junction end does not reproduce the germline sequence, and a read error may be involved. CDR3 residues: CASSLGVQETQYF. The CDR3 bases are TGTGCTAGCAGCTTAGGGGTCCAAGAGACCCAGTACTTC. The chain links TRBV7-7 to TRBJ2-5; possibly TRBD1 for D (5 bases). There are 13 residues in the CDR3. CDR1 is SSHAT, CDR2 FNYEAQ, per germline (reference sequence).

The J gene is TRBJ1-5, the V gene TRBV7-9; no clear D. The V end lost 2 bases, the J end lost 6 bases, and 5 bases lay between the germline ends. Germline values: CDR1 SEHNR, CDR2 FQNEAQ (reference sequence). This CDR3 contains 12 residues. The CDR3 reads CASSLLGQPQHF. The CDR3 nucleotides read TGTGCCAGCAGCTTACTTGGTCAGCCCCAGCATTTT.

This clone appeared a single time. The chain employs TRBV11-3 and TRBJ2-2; a weak D match, TRBD1 (5 bases). Germline lookup yields CDR1 SGHNT and CDR2 YENEEA. The CDR3 has 15 amino acids. The ends were cut back, 1 base at V and 0 bases at J, with 6 bases in the middle. For the CDR3, the DNA is TGTGCCAGCAGCTTAGGGGGCCCGAACACCGGGGAGCTGTTTTTT. It encodes CASSLGGPNTGELFF.

This chain connects TRBV19 to TRBJ1-1; no firm D call. The CDR3 spans 14 residues. Trimming pared 3 bases from V and 0 bases from J, leaving 8 bases between. CDR1 is LNHDA and CDR2 is SQIVND in the germline V gene (reference sequence). For the CDR3, the DNA is TGTGCCAGTAGTATCGGACGGGTGAACACTGAAGCTTTCTTT. Its protein product is CASSIGRVNTEAFF.

The chain couples TRBV11-1 to TRBJ1-2; D might be TRBD1 (6 bases). The length of the CDR3 is 14 residues. Trimming took off 5 bases at V and 8 bases at J, with 18 bases between the two ends. CDR1 and CDR2 (germline): SGHAT, FQDESV (reference sequence). CDR3 bases: TGTGCCAGCAGCCCAGGACAGACGTATGAAGGCTACACCTTC. It encodes CASSPGQTYEGYTF. The full variable domain, completed using reference TRBV11-1 and TRBJ1-2, is EAEVAQSPRYKITEKSQAVAFWCDPISGHATLYWYRQILGQGPELLVQFQDESVVDDSQLPKDRFSAERLKGVDSTLKIQPAELGDSAMYLCASSPGQTYEGYTFGSGTRLTVV.

This sequence joins TRBV5-1 and TRBJ1-3; D may be TRBD1 (5 bases). This CDR3 contains 15 residues. V lost 4 bases and J 0 bases, leaving 11 bases between the germline ends. Germline V lookup: CDR1 SGHRS, CDR2 YFSETQ. CDR3 in amino acids: CASSSLGVSGNTIYF. CDR3 sequence (DNA): TGCGCCAGCAGCAGTTTAGGGGTCTCTGGAAACACCATATATTTT.

The sample holds one count of this clone. The chain uses TRBV11-3 and TRBJ1-1; TRBD1 matches at 10 bases. With 2 bases clipped from V and 6 bases from J, the junction kept 9 bases outside the gene matches. Germline loops: CDR1 SGHNT, CDR2 YENEEA. CDR3 length: 16 residues. The CDR3, as DNA: TGTGCCAGCAGCTTAATCTCCCGGGACAGGGGCTCTGAAGCTTTCTTT. This sequence encodes CASSLISRDRGSEAFF.

The chain couples TRBV2 to TRBJ1-5; unclear D gene. This CDR3 contains 14 residues. Trimming left V 3 bases short and J 4 bases short, with 10 bases between. From germline, CDR1 is SNHLY and CDR2 FYNNEI. This CDR3 reads CASSDGQRNQPQHF. The CDR3 coding sequence is TGTGCCAGCAGTGACGGGCAGCGTAATCAGCCCCAGCATTTT.

This clone was observed a single time. The genes are TRBV6-6 and TRBJ2-7, with D maybe TRBD2 (5 bases). Trimming removed 6 bases at V and 0 bases at J, with 12 bases between. There are 14 residues in the CDR3. Germline V gene sequence: CDR1 MNHNY, CDR2 SVGAGI (reference sequence). The CDR3 reads CASRASGVSYEQYF. CDR3 coding DNA: TGTGCCAGCAGGGCGTCCGGGGTCTCCTACGAGCAGTACTTC.

This chain uses TRBV7-9 with TRBJ2-7; possible D gene TRBD1, 5 bases. The CDR3 has 15 amino acids. The germline gives CDR1 SEHNR, CDR2 FQNEAQ (reference sequence). The V end lost 5 bases, the J end lost 5 bases, and 19 bases lay between the germline ends. CDR3 coding DNA: TGTGCCAGCAGCCCCACTCAGGGCTGGGGCGACGAGCAGTACTTC. This gives the protein CASSPTQGWGDEQYF.

The chain is built from TRBV15 and TRBJ2-2, with TRBD2 as a possible D gene (5 bases). Germline-derived CDR1 and CDR2 are LNHNV and YYDKDF (reference sequence). V was clipped by 5 bases and J by 0 bases, with 13 bases between them. This CDR3 has 16 amino acids. The CDR3 nucleotides read TGTGCCACCAGCCCGCCATGGAGGTCGAACACCGGGGAGCTGTTTTTT. It codes for CATSPPWRSNTGELFF.